The present entry profiles one T cell receptor beta chain with its context. The antigen remains undetermined. The sample is drawn from a study of cytomegalovirus exposure and HLA in healthy donors. Turning to the study itself: The same platform was used for the 130 or so validation repertoires and the 500 to 700 first-cohort repertoires, a later analysis reported. Findings of the study overall: First-cohort TCR clusters tended to co-occur in the roughly 130 validation repertoires, a later analysis found. Among TCR beta chains, those listed as cytomegalovirus-associated numbered around 160.

CDR3 length: 13 amino acids. Germline V lookup: CDR1 MNHEY, CDR2 SMNVEV (reference sequence). V lost 2 bases and J lost 7, with 9 bases in between. Produced via immunoSEQ multiplex PCR; TCRdb's table is partial and in-frame only. Of approximately 82,000 clones detected, 90% to 95% appear once; the ten largest clones hold 0.69%. Source material: PBMCs. This TCR derives from a woman aged 18-29 years in good health and CMV-seronegative. V is TRBV27 and J is TRBJ2-1, with a weak D call TRBD1 (6 bases). CDR3 residues: CASSLSQGNEQFF. DNA of the CDR3: TGTGCCAGCAGTTTAAGCCAGGGGAATGAGCAGTTCTTC.